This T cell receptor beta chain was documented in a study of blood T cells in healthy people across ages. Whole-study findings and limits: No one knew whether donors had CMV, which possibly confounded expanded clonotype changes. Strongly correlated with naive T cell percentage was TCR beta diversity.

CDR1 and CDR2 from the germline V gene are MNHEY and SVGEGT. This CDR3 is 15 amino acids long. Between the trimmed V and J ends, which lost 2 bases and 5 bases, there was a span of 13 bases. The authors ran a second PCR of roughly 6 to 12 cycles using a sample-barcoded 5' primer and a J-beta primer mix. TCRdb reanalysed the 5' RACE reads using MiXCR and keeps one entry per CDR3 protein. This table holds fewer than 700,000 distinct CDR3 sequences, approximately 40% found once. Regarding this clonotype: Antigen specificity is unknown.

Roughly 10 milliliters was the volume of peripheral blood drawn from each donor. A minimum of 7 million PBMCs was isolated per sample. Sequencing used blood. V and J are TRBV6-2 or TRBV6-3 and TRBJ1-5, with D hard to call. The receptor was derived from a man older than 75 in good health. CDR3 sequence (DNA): TGTGCCAGCAGTTACGAACGGCTTGGGGATCAGCCCCAGCATTTT. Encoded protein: CASSYERLGDQPQHF.